These 7 T cell receptor beta chains were sequenced from one sample in a study of cytomegalovirus exposure and HLA in healthy donors. The PCR was carried out with 60 Vbeta primers and 13 Jbeta primers. Repertoires were generated with immunoSEQ multiplex PCR, while TCRdb's copy carries only in-frame clones and drops some. The sample has some 130,000 clones, 65% to 85% seen once; the top ten hold approximately 1.2%. What was sequenced was PBMCs. The receptors derive from a man aged 50 or older in good health and CMV-seronegative.

The J gene is TRBJ2-5, the V gene TRBV19, with 10 bases matching TRBD1. The length of the CDR3 is 16 residues. Germline V gene sequence: CDR1 LNHDA, CDR2 SQIVND (reference sequence). V lost 1 base to trimming and J lost 4 bases; unmatched junction nucleotides: 6. The CDR3 DNA is TGTGCCAGTAGTATAGTAGGGGGACAGGGGTCAGAGACCCAGTACTTC. This translates into CASSIVGGQGSETQYF.

The V call is TRBV28, the J call TRBJ2-7; maybe TRBD2 (5 bases). Germline V CDR1 and CDR2: MDHEN, SYDVKM. Between the trimmed V and J ends, which lost 8 bases and 3 bases, there was a span of 8 bases. CDR3 length: 11 residues. This CDR3 reads CASVEGYEQYF. CDR3 bases: TGTGCCAGCGTAGAGGGCTACGAGCAGTACTTC.

The V call is TRBV28, the J call TRBJ1-5; TRBD1 matches at 9 bases. Germline CDR1 MDHEN, CDR2 SYDVKM. The CDR3 is made up of 16 amino acids. The V and J ends lost 8 bases and 7 bases, in that order; junction bases with no gene match: 15. For the CDR3, the DNA is TGTGCCAGCGGACGGTTAAGGACAGGGGTTAAGCAGCCCCAGCATTTT. It translates to CASGRLRTGVKQPQHF.

The genes are TRBV28 and TRBJ1-5; 8 positions agree with TRBD1. The CDR3 is 13 residues long. The germline V gene has CDR1 MDHEN and CDR2 SYDVKM. The V gene end was trimmed by 9 bases and the J gene end by 6 bases; junction bases not matched to a gene: 7. The CDR3 bases are TGTGCCAGTTGGACAGGGCAGGTTCAGCCCCAGCATTTT. Its protein product is CASWTGQVQPQHF.

The chain employs TRBV7-2 and TRBJ2-7; D is uncertain. There are 12 residues in the CDR3. With 5 bases removed from V and 3 bases from J, the gap between germline ends came to 8 bases. CDR1 is SGHTA and CDR2 is FQGNSA in the germline V gene. Here the CDR3 reads CASSPSYYEQYF. As DNA, the CDR3 is TGTGCCAGCAGCCCCTCTTACTACGAGCAGTACTTC.

V usage is TRBV19 and J usage is TRBJ1-2; D remains unclear. Germline lookup yields CDR1 LNHDA and CDR2 SQIVND (reference sequence). The CDR3 is made up of 14 amino acids. V lost 6 bases and J 3 bases, leaving 14 bases between the germline ends. CDR3 nucleotides: TGTGCCAGTAGCCCAGGTGAGGGATACTATGGCTACACCTTC. Protein product: CASSPGEGYYGYTF.

This clone was counted once. The rearrangement uses TRBV5-1 and TRBJ2-1; 10 nucleotides match TRBD2. Germline CDR1 is SGHRS and CDR2 is YFSETQ. With 5 bases clipped from V and 9 bases from J, the junction kept 11 bases outside the gene matches. CDR3 length: 15 residues. Here the CDR3 reads CASSTLAGEGGEQFF. The CDR3 DNA sequence: TGCGCCAGCAGTACCCTAGCGGGAGAAGGTGGTGAGCAGTTCTTC.